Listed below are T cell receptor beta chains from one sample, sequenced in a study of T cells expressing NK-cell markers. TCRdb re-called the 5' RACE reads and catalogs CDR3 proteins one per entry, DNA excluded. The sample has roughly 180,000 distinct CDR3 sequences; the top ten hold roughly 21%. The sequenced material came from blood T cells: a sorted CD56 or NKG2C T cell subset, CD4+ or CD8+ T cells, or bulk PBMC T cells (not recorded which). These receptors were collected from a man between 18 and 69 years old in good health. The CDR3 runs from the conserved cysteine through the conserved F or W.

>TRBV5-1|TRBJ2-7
CASSLRPGQGAHEQYF
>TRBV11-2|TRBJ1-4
CASSFTGALDEKLFF
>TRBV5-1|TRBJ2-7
CASSFGGTGYEQYF
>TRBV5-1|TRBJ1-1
CASSLGPSGNTEAFF
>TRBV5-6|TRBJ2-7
CASSLWPGGTYEQYF
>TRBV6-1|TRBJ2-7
CASGQGPHYEQYF
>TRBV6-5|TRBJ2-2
CASSSVRGGTGELFF
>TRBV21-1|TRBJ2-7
CASSKEKQGRLSYEQYF
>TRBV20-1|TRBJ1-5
CSARDGYRGGDQPQHF
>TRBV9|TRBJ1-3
CASSGPGVAGNTIYF
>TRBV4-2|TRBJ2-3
CASSQDWAGARDTQYF
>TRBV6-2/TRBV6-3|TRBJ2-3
CASWGILLDTQYF
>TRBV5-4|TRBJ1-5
CASSLAGYNQPQHF
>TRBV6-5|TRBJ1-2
CASSYSAPDYGYTF
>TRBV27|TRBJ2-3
CASSLTGLAGDTQYF
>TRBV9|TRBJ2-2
CASSSTGTGYTGELFF
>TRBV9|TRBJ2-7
CASSADRGPYEQYF
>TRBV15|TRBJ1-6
CATSRRGRGMDSPLHF
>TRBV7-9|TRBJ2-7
CASSLTVYEQYF
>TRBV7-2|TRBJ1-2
CASSLDGYGYTF
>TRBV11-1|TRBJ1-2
CASSFGGQAGYGYTF
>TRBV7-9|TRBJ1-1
CASRGPGQGTLGSEAFF
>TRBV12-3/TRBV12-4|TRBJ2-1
CASSSGTSGSSSYNEQFF
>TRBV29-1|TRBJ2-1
CSVSGDSDSYNEQFF
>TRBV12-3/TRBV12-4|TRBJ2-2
CASSPAGHVGELFF
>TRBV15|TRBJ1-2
CATSRGGSGIYGYTF
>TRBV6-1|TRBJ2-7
CATLPQVGNYYEQYF
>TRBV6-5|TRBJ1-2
CASSYFSGTVNGYTF
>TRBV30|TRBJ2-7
CAWRGTSGGAYEQYF